Sequencing of this TCR beta chain was carried out in a study of shared clonotypes between healthy human individuals. The wider study: Donors consisted of two women and a few men between 18 and 49.

In the sorted-subset replicate PCRs, 150 to 200 ng DNA, some 30,000 T cell genomes, was used. Measured with immunoSEQ multiplex PCR; TCRdb has only the in-frame clones, and not every one. The top ten clones hold about 1.1% of a sample with 2 million to 2.5 million clones, less than 95% of them seen once. Naive CD8 cells, CD45RO-negative and positively selected for CCR7, excluded terminally differentiated effector memory CD45RA+ cells. In its sample, this clone was seen once. Its antigen is unidentified. Regarding the study as a whole: Limited genetic and exposure-history diversity came from having few donors.

Trimming took off 2 bases at V and 0 bases at J, with 17 bases between the two ends. Germline values: CDR1 SGHTA, CDR2 FQGTGA. The CDR3 is 18 amino acids. This TCR was sampled from a man younger than 35 in good health. The specimen sequenced was naive CD8+ T cells sorted from blood. This chain links TRBV7-3 with TRBJ1-5, with a weak D call TRBD1 (5 bases). CDR3: CASSLDSIAAPSNQPQHF. DNA of the CDR3: TGTGCCAGCAGCTTAGACAGTATCGCGGCTCCTAGCAATCAGCCCCAGCATTTT.